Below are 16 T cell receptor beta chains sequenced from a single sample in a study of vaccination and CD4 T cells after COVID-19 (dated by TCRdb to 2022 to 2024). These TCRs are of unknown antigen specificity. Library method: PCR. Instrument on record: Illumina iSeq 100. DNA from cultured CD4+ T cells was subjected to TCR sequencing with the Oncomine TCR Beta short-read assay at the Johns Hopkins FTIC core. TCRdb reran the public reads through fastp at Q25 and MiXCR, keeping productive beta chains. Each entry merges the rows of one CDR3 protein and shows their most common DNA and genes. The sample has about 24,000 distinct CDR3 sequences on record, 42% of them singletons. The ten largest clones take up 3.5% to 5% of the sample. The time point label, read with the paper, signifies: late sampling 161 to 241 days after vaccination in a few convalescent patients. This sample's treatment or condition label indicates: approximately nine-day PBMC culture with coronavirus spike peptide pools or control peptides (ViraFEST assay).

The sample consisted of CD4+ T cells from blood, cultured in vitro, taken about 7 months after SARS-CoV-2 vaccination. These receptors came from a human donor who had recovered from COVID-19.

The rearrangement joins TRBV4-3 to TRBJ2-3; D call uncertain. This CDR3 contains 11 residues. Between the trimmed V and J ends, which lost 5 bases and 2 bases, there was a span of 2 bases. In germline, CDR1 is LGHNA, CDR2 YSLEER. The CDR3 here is CASSNTDTQYF. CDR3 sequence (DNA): TGCGCCAGCAGCAACACAGATACGCAGTATTTT.

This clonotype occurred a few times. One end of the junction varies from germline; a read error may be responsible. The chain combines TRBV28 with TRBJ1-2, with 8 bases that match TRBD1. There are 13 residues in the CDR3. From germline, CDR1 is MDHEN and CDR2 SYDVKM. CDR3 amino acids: CASSLSGQDHGAF. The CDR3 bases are TGTGCCAGCAGTTTATCGGGACAGGACCACGGCGCCTTC.

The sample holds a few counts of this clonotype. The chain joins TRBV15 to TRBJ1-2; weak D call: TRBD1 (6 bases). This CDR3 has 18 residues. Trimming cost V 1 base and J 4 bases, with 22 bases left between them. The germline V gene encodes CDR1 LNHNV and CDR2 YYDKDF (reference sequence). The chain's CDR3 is CATSRGILQGQGRYGYTF. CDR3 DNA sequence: TGTGCCACCAGCAGAGGGATTTTACAGGGCCAAGGGCGCTATGGCTACACCTTC.

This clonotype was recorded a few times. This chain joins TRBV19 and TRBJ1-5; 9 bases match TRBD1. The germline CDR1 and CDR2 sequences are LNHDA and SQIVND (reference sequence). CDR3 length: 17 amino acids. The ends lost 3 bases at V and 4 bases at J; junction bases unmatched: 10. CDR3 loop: CASSIPWDRAGNQPQHF. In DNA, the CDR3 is TGTGCCAGTAGTATCCCCTGGGACAGGGCAGGTAATCAGCCCCAGCATTTT.

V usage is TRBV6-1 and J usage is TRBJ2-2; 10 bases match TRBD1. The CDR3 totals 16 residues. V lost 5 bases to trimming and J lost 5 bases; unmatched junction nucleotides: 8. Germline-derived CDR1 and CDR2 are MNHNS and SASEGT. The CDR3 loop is CASSNRDRGDTGELFF. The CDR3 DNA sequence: TGTGCCAGCAGTAACCGGGACAGGGGTGATACCGGGGAGCTGTTTTTT.

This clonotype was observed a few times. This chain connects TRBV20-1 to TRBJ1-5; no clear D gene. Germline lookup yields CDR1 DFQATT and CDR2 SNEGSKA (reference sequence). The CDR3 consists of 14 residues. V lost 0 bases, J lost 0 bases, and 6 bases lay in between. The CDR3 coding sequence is TGCAGTGCTAGAGATGGGATTAGCAATCAGCCCCAGCATTTT. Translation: CSARDGISNQPQHF.

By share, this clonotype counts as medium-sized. CDR3 DNA sequence: TGTGCCAGCAGCCTTAGCCCCTACGAGCAGTACTTC. It translates to CASSLSPYEQYF. This sequence joins TRBV7-2 and TRBJ2-7, with D unresolved. With 5 bases removed from V and 2 bases from J, the gap between germline ends came to 7 bases. The germline gives CDR1 SGHTA, CDR2 FQGNSA. The CDR3 extends over 12 amino acids.

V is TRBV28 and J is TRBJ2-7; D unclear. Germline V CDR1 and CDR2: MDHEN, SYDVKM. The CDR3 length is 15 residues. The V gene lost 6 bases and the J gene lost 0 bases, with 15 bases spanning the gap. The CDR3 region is CASRPGPVSSYEQYF. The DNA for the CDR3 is TGTGCCAGCAGGCCCGGGCCGGTGAGCTCCTACGAGCAGTACTTC.

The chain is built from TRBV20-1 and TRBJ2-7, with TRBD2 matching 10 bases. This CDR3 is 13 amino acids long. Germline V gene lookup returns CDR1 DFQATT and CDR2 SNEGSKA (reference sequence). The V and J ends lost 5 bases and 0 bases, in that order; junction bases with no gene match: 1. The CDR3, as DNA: TGCAGTGCTCCTAGCGGGAGCTCCTACGAGCAGTACTTC. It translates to CSAPSGSSYEQYF.

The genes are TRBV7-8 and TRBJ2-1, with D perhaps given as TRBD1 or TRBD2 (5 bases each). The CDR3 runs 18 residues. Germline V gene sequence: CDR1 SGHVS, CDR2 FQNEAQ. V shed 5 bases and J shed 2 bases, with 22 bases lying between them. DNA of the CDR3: TGTGCCAGCAGCCGCCAGGGTATTTGGGGGATAACCTACAATGAGCAGTTCTTC. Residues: CASSRQGIWGITYNEQFF.

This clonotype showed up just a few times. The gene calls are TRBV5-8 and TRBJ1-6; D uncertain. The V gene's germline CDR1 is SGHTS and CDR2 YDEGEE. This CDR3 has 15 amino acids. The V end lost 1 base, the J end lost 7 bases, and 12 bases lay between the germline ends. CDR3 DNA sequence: TGTGCCAGCAGCTTGCAGCGGGGTCCAAATTCACCCCTCCACTTT. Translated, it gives CASSLQRGPNSPLHF. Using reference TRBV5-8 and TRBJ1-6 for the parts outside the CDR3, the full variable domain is EAGVTQSPTHLIKTRGQQATLRCSPISGHTSVYWYQQALGLGLQFLLWYDEGEERNRGNFPPRFSGRQFPNYSSELNVNALELEDSALYLCASSLQRGPNSPLHFGNGTRLTVT.

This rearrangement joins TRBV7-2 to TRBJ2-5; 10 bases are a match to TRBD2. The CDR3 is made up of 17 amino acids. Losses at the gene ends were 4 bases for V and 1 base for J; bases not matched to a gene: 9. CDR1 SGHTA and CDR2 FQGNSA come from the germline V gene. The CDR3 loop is CASSSRTSGTFQETQYF. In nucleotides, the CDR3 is TGTGCCAGCAGCTCACGGACTAGCGGAACCTTCCAAGAGACCCAGTACTTC.

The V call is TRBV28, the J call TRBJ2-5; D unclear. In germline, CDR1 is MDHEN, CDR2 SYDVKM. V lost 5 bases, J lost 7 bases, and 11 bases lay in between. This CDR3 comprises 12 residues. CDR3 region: CASSLLHGTQYF. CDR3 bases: TGTGCCAGCAGTCTCCTACATGGGACCCAGTACTTC. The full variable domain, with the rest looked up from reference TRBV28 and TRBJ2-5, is DVKVTQSSRYLVKRTGEKVFLECVQDMDHENMFWYRQDPGLGLRLIYFSYDVKMKEKGDIPEGYSVSREKKERFSLILESASTNQTSMYLCASSLLHGTQYFGPGTRLLVL.

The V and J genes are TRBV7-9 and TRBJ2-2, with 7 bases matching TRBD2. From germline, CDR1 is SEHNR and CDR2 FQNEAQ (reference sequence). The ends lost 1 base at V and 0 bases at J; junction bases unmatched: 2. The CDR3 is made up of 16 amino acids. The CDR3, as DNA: TGTGCCAGCAGCTTAGGAGCGGGGACGAACACCGGGGAGCTGTTTTTT. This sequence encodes CASSLGAGTNTGELFF. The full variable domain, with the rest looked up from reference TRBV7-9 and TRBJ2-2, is DTGVSQNPRHKITKRGQNVTFRCDPISEHNRLYWYRQTLGQGPEFLTYFQNEAQLEKSRLLSDRFSAERPKGSFSTLEIQRTEQGDSAMYLCASSLGAGTNTGELFFGEGSRLTVL.

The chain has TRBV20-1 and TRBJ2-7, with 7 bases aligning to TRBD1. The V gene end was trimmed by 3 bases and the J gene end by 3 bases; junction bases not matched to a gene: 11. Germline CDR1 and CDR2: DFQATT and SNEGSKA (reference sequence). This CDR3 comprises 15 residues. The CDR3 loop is CSASDAMRTGYEQYF. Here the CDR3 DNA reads TGCAGTGCTAGCGACGCAATGCGGACAGGCTACGAGCAGTACTTC.

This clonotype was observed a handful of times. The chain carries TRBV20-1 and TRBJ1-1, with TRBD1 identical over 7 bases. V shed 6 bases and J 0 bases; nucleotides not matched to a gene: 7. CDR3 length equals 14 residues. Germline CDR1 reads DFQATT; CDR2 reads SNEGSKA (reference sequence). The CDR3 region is CSARDGTVNTEAFF. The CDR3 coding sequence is TGCAGTGCGAGGGATGGGACAGTGAACACTGAAGCTTTCTTT.